This T cell receptor beta chain appears in the sequencing data of a study of Graves' ophthalmopathy and Graves' hyperthyroidism. CDR3 length: 18 amino acids. Germline CDR1 and CDR2: MDHEN and SYDVKM. The V end was cut by 5 bases, the J end by 3 bases, with 25 bases between. This clonotype appeared many times. Using RNA transcripts, the TCR beta CDR3 regions were amplified. An initial RT-PCR round employing HTBI primers preceded a second-round multiplex PCR. A single record per CDR3 protein comes from TCRdb applying MiXCR to the multiplex PCR reads. This table has 300,000 to 400,000 distinct CDR3 sequences, about a sixth appearing once.

The rearrangement links TRBV28 to TRBJ1-1, with a tentative D call TRBD1 (6 bases). The sample taken for sequencing was peripheral blood. This receptor was identified in an adult woman with stable Graves' hyperthyroidism. CDR3 region: CASSPTLLNRVPHTEAFF. In DNA, the CDR3 is TGTGCCAGCAGTCCGACCCTACTCAACAGGGTTCCTCACACTGAAGCTTTCTTT.